This T cell receptor beta chain derives from a study of blood T cell repertoires in COVID-19. The repertoire was sequenced with immunoSEQ multiplex PCR; TCRdb's copy has only in-frame clones and lacks some. The table has roughly 170,000 clones, around four fifths seen once; the top ten hold 15% to 20%. This clone occurred many times. Two negative PCRs, clearance, or symptom resolution had been documented for recovered Cohort 3 donors. Sequencing was done on a sample of PBMCs or T cells enriched from blood (not recorded which). The TCR originated in a woman aged 45-60 years who had recovered from COVID-19.

CDR3 bases: TGCGCCAGCAGCTTGAGGCGCGGGAGGGAATTTAATGAGCAGTTCTTC. Translated: CASSLRRGREFNEQFF. This chain uses TRBV5-1 with TRBJ2-1; 9 bases match TRBD2. This CDR3 region has 16 residues. The germline V gene encodes CDR1 SGHRS and CDR2 YFSETQ. V gave up 1 base and J gave up 7 bases; unmatched junction bases: 9.